This is a list of T cell receptor beta chains from one sample in a study of blood T cell repertoires in COVID-19. Measured with immunoSEQ multiplex PCR; TCRdb has only the in-frame clones, and not every one. The sample has 300,000 to 400,000 clones, roughly 90% seen once. Source material: PBMCs or T cells enriched from blood (not recorded which). The receptors originated from a man in his 60s who had recovered from COVID-19. CDR3s include the opening cysteine and the closing phenylalanine or tryptophan. D genes are given only for firm matches.

TRBJ2-3 | TRBV28 | NA | CASSLWAAPSTDTQYF | TGTGCCAGCAGTTTATGGGCGGCCCCTAGCACAGATACGCAGTATTTT
TRBJ2-7 | TRBV12-5 | NA | CASGLREGAYEQYF | TGTGCTAGTGGTTTGAGGGAGGGGGCCTACGAGCAGTACTTC
TRBJ1-2 | TRBV7-2 | TRBD1 | CASKTTGTGSYGYTF | TGTGCCAGCAAAACGACCGGGACAGGGAGCTATGGCTACACCTTC
TRBJ1-5 | TRBV2 | NA | CASSENRVQQPQHF | TGTGCCAGCAGCGAGAACAGGGTACAACAGCCCCAGCATTTT
TRBJ2-7 | TRBV15 | TRBD2 | CATSLRSGRDYEQYF | TGTGCCACCAGCTTGCGTAGCGGGAGGGACTACGAGCAGTACTTC
TRBJ1-5 | TRBV6-5 | TRBD1 | CATGTASNQPQHF | TGTGCCACCGGGACAGCCAGCAATCAGCCCCAGCATTTT
TRBJ1-1 | TRBV9 | NA | CASSPTGTKNTEAFF | TGTGCCAGCAGCCCGACCGGGACAAAGAACACTGAAGCTTTCTTT
TRBJ2-3 | TRBV30 | NA | CAWSGGSASTDTQYF | TGTGCCTGGAGTGGCGGTAGCGCGAGCACAGATACGCAGTATTTT
TRBJ1-1 | TRBV2 | NA | CASSGGGRVNTEAFF | TGTGCCAGCAGTGGGGGGGGACGGGTGAACACTGAAGCTTTCTTT
TRBJ1-3 | TRBV7-9 | NA | CASSYRGGGGNTIYF | TGTGCCAGCAGCTACCGGGGAGGAGGAGGAAACACCATATATTTT